What follows are 15 T cell receptor beta chains derived from one specimen sequenced in a study of blood T cell repertoires in COVID-19. Generated by immunoSEQ multiplex PCR, the TCRdb table keeps only in-frame clones and is missing some. The table has about 430,000 clones, 80% to 90% seen once. The sample comprised PBMCs or T cells enriched from blood (not recorded which). These receptor sequences come from a man younger than 40 who had recovered from COVID-19.

This clone came up once. The chain joins TRBV6-5 to TRBJ2-7, with TRBD1 matching 9 bases. Losses at the gene ends were 6 bases for V and 10 bases for J; bases not matched to a gene: 4. Per germline, CDR1 MNHEY and CDR2 SVGAGI. This CDR3 spans 11 amino acids. DNA of the CDR3: TGTGCCAGCAGACGGGACAGGGTACAGTACTTC. Translation: CASRRDRVQYF.

The count of this clone is one. A read error may produce the germline difference seen at one junction end. In DNA, the CDR3 is TGTGCCAGCAGTTTTAACTCGGTGACACCCGTTGACTTC. It encodes CASSFNSVTPVDF. J is TRBJ2-7 and V is TRBV28; D uncertain. CDR1 and CDR2 (germline): MDHEN, SYDVKM. This CDR3 comprises 13 residues.

V and J are TRBV10-3 and TRBJ1-1; 7 bases map to TRBD1. The CDR3 covers 16 residues. Germline values: CDR1 ENHRY, CDR2 SYGVKD. The ends lost 3 bases at V and 0 bases at J; junction bases unmatched: 7. The CDR3 reads CAISDSDRQMNTEAFF. The CDR3 bases are TGTGCCATCAGTGATTCGGACAGGCAGATGAACACTGAAGCTTTCTTT.

V and J are TRBV11-2 and TRBJ2-5, with 11 nucleotides matching TRBD2. V was clipped by 4 bases and J by 3 bases; unmatched bases: 13. This CDR3 comprises 18 residues. Germline lookup yields CDR1 SGHAT and CDR2 FQNNGV. The CDR3 here is CASSSLYGLAGGKETQYF. CDR3 sequence (DNA): TGTGCCAGCAGCTCCCTTTACGGGCTAGCGGGAGGTAAAGAGACCCAGTACTTC.

J is TRBJ1-1 and V is TRBV5-1, with a weak D call TRBD1 (5 bases). With 1 base removed from V and 1 base from J, the gap between germline ends came to 11 bases. The CDR3 loop spans 15 amino acids. Looked up from germline, CDR1 is SGHRS and CDR2 is YFSETQ. The CDR3, as DNA: TGCGCCAGCAGCTTGCGGTGGGGGGAGAACACTGAAGCTTTCTTT. Its protein is CASSLRWGENTEAFF.

The rearrangement links TRBV2 to TRBJ2-7; 9 bases are a match to TRBD1. The CDR3 is made up of 13 amino acids. V was clipped by 6 bases and J by 4 bases; unmatched bases: 4. Germline loops: CDR1 SNHLY, CDR2 FYNNEI. The CDR3 protein is CASRGQGKYEQYF. Here the CDR3 DNA reads TGTGCCAGCAGGGGACAGGGTAAATACGAGCAGTACTTC.

V is TRBV6-5 and J is TRBJ2-1; D is possibly TRBD2 (5 bases). This CDR3 has 14 amino acids. Germline values: CDR1 MNHEY, CDR2 SVGAGI. V dropped 7 bases and J dropped 5 bases, with 15 bases sitting between them. The CDR3 nucleotides are TGTGCCAGCAACCGGGGTCGGAGAAACAATGAGCAGTTCTTC. This translates into CASNRGRRNNEQFF.

This chain uses TRBV28 with TRBJ1-4; D unresolved. CDR1 MDHEN and CDR2 SYDVKM come from the germline V gene. CDR3 length: 15 residues. Deletions cut 2 bases from V and 11 bases from J, with 18 bases between. For the CDR3, the DNA is TGTGCCAGCAGTTTAGCGGTCGCAGACGGGAGGAAACTGTTTTTT. It yields the protein CASSLAVADGRKLFF.

A few counts support this clone. CDR3 DNA sequence: TGTGCCAGCAGCTTAACTCCTCAGGGGGCTGGAAACACCATATATTTT. Its protein product is CASSLTPQGAGNTIYF. This chain connects TRBV11-2 to TRBJ1-3, with 7 bases aligning to TRBD1. The CDR3 extends over 16 amino acids. The junction had 6 bases not matched to a gene; V was cut back by 2 bases and J by 2 bases. Germline values: CDR1 SGHAT, CDR2 FQNNGV.

The chain joins TRBV9 to TRBJ2-3; TRBD2 might be the D (5 bases). V lost 4 bases, J lost 5 bases, and 17 bases lay in between. The CDR3 is 15 residues long. The germline V gene encodes CDR1 SGDLS and CDR2 YYNGEE. CDR3 amino acids: CASSPQPLGRDTQYF. CDR3 in DNA: TGTGCCAGCAGCCCCCAACCTCTAGGGAGAGATACGCAGTATTTT.

The V and J genes are TRBV9 and TRBJ2-5; tentatively, D is TRBD2 (5 bases). The germline gives CDR1 SGDLS, CDR2 YYNGEE. V was trimmed by 0 bases and J by 0 bases, leaving 9 bases between them. This CDR3 comprises 15 residues. Written as DNA, the CDR3 is TGTGCCAGCAGCGTAGGGGGAGACTACCAAGAGACCCAGTACTTC. This codes for CASSVGGDYQETQYF. The whole variable domain, remainder taken from reference TRBV9 and TRBJ2-5, is DSGVTQTPKHLITATGQRVTLRCSPRSGDLSVYWYQQSLDQGLQFLIQYYNGEERAKGNILERFSAQQFPDLHSELNLSSLELGDSALYFCASSVGGDYQETQYFGPGTRLLVL.

The J gene is TRBJ1-5, the V gene TRBV2, with D possibly TRBD1 on 5 matching bases. Germline V lookup: CDR1 SNHLY, CDR2 FYNNEI. The CDR3 covers 16 residues. V was shortened by 3 bases and J by 0 bases, with 12 bases between the two germline ends. CDR3 protein: CASSDFTGYSNQPQHF. CDR3 in DNA: TGTGCCAGCAGTGACTTTACAGGCTATAGCAATCAGCCCCAGCATTTT.

The CDR3 here is CASSGTGVHQETQYF. For the CDR3, the DNA is TGTGCCAGCAGTGGGACAGGGGTACACCAAGAGACCCAGTACTTC. This chain joins TRBV25-1 and TRBJ2-5; TRBD1 matches at 9 bases. The CDR3 loop spans 15 amino acids. The germline V gene has CDR1 MGHDK and CDR2 SYGVNS. V lost 4 bases to trimming and J lost 0 bases; unmatched junction nucleotides: 3.

The chain uses TRBV10-1 and TRBJ2-7; 9 positions agree with TRBD2. The CDR3 consists of 14 residues. The V and J ends lost 4 bases and 3 bases, in that order; junction bases with no gene match: 4. Germline CDR1 WNHNN, CDR2 SYGVQD (reference sequence). The CDR3, as DNA: TGCGCCAGCAGTGGGACTAGCGAGGTCTACGAGCAGTACTTC. It translates to CASSGTSEVYEQYF.

This sequence joins TRBV7-2 and TRBJ2-1; TRBD2 matches at 8 bases. Germline lookup yields CDR1 SGHTA and CDR2 FQGNSA. This CDR3 has 14 residues. The J segment lost 10 bases and the V segment lost 1 base, leaving 6 bases of the junction unmatched. The DNA of the CDR3 is TGTGCCAGCAGCTTAGAGGCTAGCGGGCGGGAGCAGTTCTTC. It yields the protein CASSLEASGREQFF.